The 10 T cell receptor beta chains below were found in one sample sequenced in a study of blood T cell repertoires in COVID-19. The assay was immunoSEQ multiplex PCR, and TCRdb's table has in-frame clones only and misses some. This table has about 160,000 clones, approximately 88% appearing once. The material sequenced was peripheral blood. The receptors originated from a woman of 80 years or more with active or convalescent COVID-19.

The chain uses TRBV27 and TRBJ1-4; 8 positions match TRBD1. Germline trimming cut 7 bases from V and 7 bases from J; bases unmatched to any gene: 8. Germline V lookup: CDR1 MNHEY, CDR2 SMNVEV (reference sequence). The CDR3 is 14 residues long. CDR3 nucleotide sequence: TGTGCCAGCAAGGACAGGGCCGAAAGTGAAAAACTGTTTTTT. It yields the protein CASKDRAESEKLFF.

This chain connects TRBV5-4 to TRBJ1-6; no clear D gene. V shed 0 bases and J shed 9 bases, with 10 bases lying between them. CDR1 is SGHNT, CDR2 YYREEE, per germline (reference sequence). The CDR3 has 14 residues. CDR3 amino acids: CASSLGYGSSPLHF. In nucleotides, the CDR3 is TGTGCCAGCAGCTTGGGGTACGGGAGTTCACCCCTCCACTTT.

A few counts support this clone. The chain couples TRBV9 to TRBJ1-4; maybe TRBD1 (6 bases). In germline, CDR1 is SGDLS, CDR2 YYNGEE. V lost 0 bases, J lost 8 bases, and 11 bases lay in between. The CDR3 contains 14 residues. The CDR3 sequence is CASSVGTEKEKLFF. As DNA, the CDR3 is TGTGCCAGCAGCGTAGGGACAGAGAAGGAAAAACTGTTTTTT.

The J gene is TRBJ1-2, the V gene TRBV27; 11 bases are a match to TRBD1. From germline, CDR1 is MNHEY and CDR2 SMNVEV (reference sequence). The CDR3 contains 14 residues. V was clipped by 5 bases and J by 7 bases; unmatched bases: 6. CDR3 residues: CASSKAGTGGGYTF. CDR3 DNA sequence: TGTGCCAGCAGTAAGGCCGGGACAGGGGGTGGCTACACCTTC.

The chain is built from TRBV9 and TRBJ2-2; D perhaps matches TRBD2 (5 bases). The CDR3 extends over 14 amino acids. Looked up from germline, CDR1 is SGDLS and CDR2 is YYNGEE. V was shortened by 4 bases and J by 6 bases, with 13 bases between the two germline ends. For the CDR3, the DNA is TGTGCCAGCAGCCCAGCGGTGGTAGCCGGGGAGCTGTTTTTT. Its translation is CASSPAVVAGELFF.

The genes are TRBV5-8 and TRBJ1-1; 11 bases are a match to TRBD1. V lost 7 bases and J lost 5; bases outside the gene matches: 4. The CDR3 is 13 amino acids. Germline V lookup: CDR1 SGHTS, CDR2 YDEGEE. CDR3 protein: CASGGQGGTEAFF. CDR3 bases: TGTGCCAGCGGGGGACAGGGGGGGACTGAAGCTTTCTTT.

V is TRBV10-1 and J is TRBJ2-1; possibly TRBD2 for D (6 bases). V was trimmed by 7 bases and J by 0 bases, leaving 16 bases between them. The CDR3 loop spans 16 amino acids. Germline V gene data show CDR1 as WNHNN and CDR2 as SYGVQD (reference sequence). CDR3 DNA sequence: TGCGCCAGCAACCCTCTATCGGGGGTCTCCTACAATGAGCAGTTCTTC. As protein: CASNPLSGVSYNEQFF.

The CDR3 nucleotides are TGTGCCAGCAGTTCCGGGACAGGGGCTTCACCCCTCCACTTT. Its protein product is CASSSGTGASPLHF. The chain carries TRBV2 and TRBJ1-6, with 10 bases identical to TRBD1. The CDR3 loop spans 14 amino acids. J lost 9 bases, V lost 5 bases, and 4 bases had no gene match. CDR1 SNHLY and CDR2 FYNNEI come from the germline V gene.

This chain connects TRBV5-6 to TRBJ2-7; D not resolved. Trimming cost V 0 bases and J 0 bases, with 4 bases left between them. The CDR3 loop spans 13 amino acids. Germline V CDR1 and CDR2: SGHDT, YYEEEE. The CDR3 here is CASSLGSSYEQYF. As DNA, the CDR3 is TGTGCCAGCAGCTTGGGGAGCTCCTACGAGCAGTACTTC.

This chain connects TRBV9 to TRBJ2-2; maybe TRBD2 (6 bases). The CDR3 spans 16 residues. V was trimmed by 3 bases and J by 5 bases, leaving 17 bases between them. Germline V gene sequence: CDR1 SGDLS, CDR2 YYNGEE. The CDR3 DNA is TGTGCCAGCAGCGCTGGGGGGACTCCGGGGACCGGGGAGCTGTTTTTT. As protein: CASSAGGTPGTGELFF.